This TCR beta chain comes out of a study of identical twins. This CDR3 contains 11 residues. V was shortened by 6 bases and J by 10 bases, with 13 bases between the two germline ends. CDR1 and CDR2 (germline): DFQATT, SNEGSKA (reference sequence). MiXCR was run by TCRdb on the 5' RACE reads, yielding one entry per CDR3 protein. This table holds 200,000 to 300,000 distinct CDR3 sequences, 10% found once. This clonotype was counted at least ten times. Sequenced material: memory T cells sorted from blood. The chain employs TRBV20-1 and TRBJ2-1; D is unclear. The sequence derives from a man between 45 and 60 years old in good health. In DNA, the CDR3 is TGCAGTGCAATTTGGGATTTGGAGCAGTTCTTC. Protein: CSAIWDLEQFF.